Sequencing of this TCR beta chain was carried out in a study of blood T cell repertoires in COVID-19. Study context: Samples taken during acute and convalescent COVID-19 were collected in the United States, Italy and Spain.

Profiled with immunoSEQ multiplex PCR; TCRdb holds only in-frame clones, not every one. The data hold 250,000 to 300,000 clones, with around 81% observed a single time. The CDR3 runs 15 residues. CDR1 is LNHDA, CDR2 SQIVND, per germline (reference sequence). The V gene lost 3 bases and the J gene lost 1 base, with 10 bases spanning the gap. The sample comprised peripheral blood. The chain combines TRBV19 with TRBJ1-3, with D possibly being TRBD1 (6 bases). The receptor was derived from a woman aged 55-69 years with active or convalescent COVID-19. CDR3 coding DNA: TGTGCCAGTAGTATGGGGACACGATCTGGAAACACCATATATTTT. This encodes CASSMGTRSGNTIYF.